These 9 T cell receptor beta chains came from one sample sequenced in a study of T cell repertoires in cytomegalovirus infection. TCRdb re-called the reads through MiXCR, storing one row per CDR3 protein. The sample carries approximately 1,000,000 distinct CDR3 sequences, 31% recorded once. Their specific antigens are unknown. Specimen: cultured CD8+ T cells from PBMCs, collected from culture after CMV antigen stimulation. These receptors were taken from a human donor in good health (CMV status not recorded). Some clones in this sample may be carry-over from other donors' samples.

This clonotype was seen ten or more times. CDR3 nucleotide sequence: TGTGCCAGCAGCTCCGGTGGGGGATCTTCACCCCTCCACTTT. It encodes CASSSGGGSSPLHF. The chain couples TRBV7-6 to TRBJ1-6; a weak D match, TRBD1 (5 bases). The CDR3 runs to 14 residues. V lost 4 bases to trimming and J lost 9 bases, with 13 bases between them. Germline V gives CDR1 SGHVS, CDR2 FNYEAQ.

This rearrangement joins TRBV7-4 to TRBJ1-1; tentative D call: TRBD1 (5 bases). Trimming cost V 11 bases and J 3 bases, with 13 bases left between them. CDR1 and CDR2 (germline): SGHVT, SQSDAQ. CDR3 length: 12 amino acids. CDR3 residues: CASGTADTEAFF. The CDR3, as DNA: TGTGCCTCCGGGACGGCGGACACTGAAGCTTTCTTT.

The chain employs TRBV13 and TRBJ1-2, with a weak D call TRBD1 (5 bases). Germline CDR1 reads PRHDT; CDR2 reads FYEKMQ (reference sequence). This CDR3 spans 14 amino acids. Trimming took 5 bases from V and 2 from J, leaving 12 bases between them. This CDR3 reads CASSVPGPNYGYTF. In DNA form, the CDR3 reads TGTGCCAGCAGCGTCCCGGGACCAAACTATGGCTACACCTTC.

The chain couples TRBV24-1 to TRBJ2-1; possibly TRBD1 or TRBD2 for D (5 bases each). The V and J ends lost 5 bases and 4 bases respectively, with 11 bases between them. In germline, CDR1 is KGHDR, CDR2 SFDVKD. The length of the CDR3 is 14 residues. The CDR3 sequence is CATSARGEYNEQFF. CDR3 DNA sequence: TGTGCCACCAGTGCTCGGGGCGAATACAATGAGCAGTTCTTC.

The chain employs TRBV2 and TRBJ1-6; D uncertain. This CDR3 has 15 residues. Germline CDR1 is SNHLY and CDR2 is FYNNEI. V was shortened by 6 bases and J by 2 bases, with 11 bases between the two germline ends. The CDR3 loop reads CASSWGGTYNSPLHF. Written as DNA, the CDR3 is TGTGCCAGCAGCTGGGGAGGGACCTATAATTCACCCCTCCACTTT. The full variable domain, rest sourced from reference TRBV2 and TRBJ1-6, is EPEVTQTPSHQVTQMGQEVILRCVPISNHLYFYWYRQILGQKVEFLVSFYNNEISEKSEIFDDQFSVERPDGSNFTLKIRSTKLEDSAMYFCASSWGGTYNSPLHFGNGTRLTVT.

This clonotype appeared many times. The V call is TRBV27, the J call TRBJ1-1; D not resolved. Germline lookup yields CDR1 MNHEY and CDR2 SMNVEV (reference sequence). The V end was cut by 6 bases, the J end by 1 base, with 12 bases between. The CDR3 length is 14 residues. CDR3 amino acids: CASSLGLGNTEAFF. In DNA, the CDR3 is TGTGCCAGCAGCTTAGGGTTGGGGAACACTGAAGCTTTCTTT.

Concerning this clonotype: The CDR3 ends on some other residue instead of the conserved phenylalanine or tryptophan, so this is likely a read error. The chain combines TRBV6-1 with TRBJ1-1, with a tentative D call TRBD1 (6 bases). There are 17 residues in the CDR3. Germline V gives CDR1 MNHNS, CDR2 SASEGT. V lost 4 bases, J lost 2 bases, and 20 bases lay in between. This CDR3 reads CASSVDRPVSFNTEAFL. Written as DNA, the CDR3 is TGTGCCAGCAGTGTAGACAGGCCAGTTTCCTTCAACACTGAAGCTTTCCTT.

The genes are TRBV6-5 and TRBJ2-7; 7 bases agree with TRBD2. CDR3 length equals 17 residues. Germline-derived CDR1 and CDR2 are MNHEY and SVGAGI. V lost 0 bases, J lost 7 bases, and 15 bases stayed unmatched. The CDR3: CASSYSGSSGASWEQYF. CDR3 nucleotide sequence: TGTGCCAGCAGTTACTCCGGGTCTAGCGGAGCCTCTTGGGAGCAGTACTTC.

This clonotype was detected only once. The CDR3 DNA follows: TGTGCCAGCAGGGAAACGGCGGGGGAATACTACGAGCAGTACGTC. Protein product: CASRETAGEYYEQYV. This chain links TRBV27 with TRBJ2-7, with 7 bases aligning to TRBD2. This CDR3 is built from 15 residues. V shed 6 bases and J 3 bases; nucleotides not matched to a gene: 11. The germline V gene has CDR1 MNHEY and CDR2 SMNVEV (reference sequence).